The rows below give T cell receptor beta chains drawn from one sample of a study of blood T cell repertoires in COVID-19. The table came from immunoSEQ multiplex PCR; TCRdb's copy has only in-frame clones and leaves some out. This table has more than 90,000 clones, 85% appearing once. The sample taken for sequencing was peripheral blood. These receptors all stem from a woman in her seventies with active or convalescent COVID-19. The CDR3 runs from the conserved cysteine through the conserved F or W. The D gene is left open where the match is weak. Expanded clones are given a class, and other clones once, few, many or no size at all.

TRBV5-8,TRBJ2-2,.,.,TGTGCCAGCAGCCGGGTGCCGCGGACGAACACCGGGGAGCTGTTTTTT,CASSRVPRTNTGELFF
TRBV5-1,TRBJ1-3,.,.,TGCGCCAGCAGCGCAGCTGGCACAGGCGGCTCTGGAAACACCATATATTTT,CASSAAGTGGSGNTIYF
TRBV7-9,TRBJ2-2,TRBD2,.,TGTGCCAGTAAGCGGGAGTTAGGGAACACCGGGGAGCTGTTTTTT,CASKRELGNTGELFF
TRBV4-2,TRBJ2-2,TRBD2,.,TGTGCCAGCAGCCGACCACTAGCGGGAGAGTACACCGGGGAGCTGTTTTTT,CASSRPLAGEYTGELFF
TRBV27,TRBJ2-7,TRBD2,.,TGTGCCAGCAGTTTTAGGGGAATCGTTCTAGCGGAGACCTCTGTCCACGAGCAGTACTTC,CASSFRGIVLAETSVHEQYF
TRBV30,TRBJ2-2,.,.,TGTGCCTGGATACAGTTCGGGGAGCTGTTTTTT,CAWIQFGELFF
TRBV18,TRBJ2-1,TRBD1,.,TGTGCCAGCTCACCGGGACAGGGAGCCTACAATGAGCAGTTCTTC,CASSPGQGAYNEQFF
TRBV9,TRBJ2-1,TRBD1,.,TGTGCCAGCAGTAACCAGGGGGCGCCTTACAATGAGCAGTTCTTC,CASSNQGAPYNEQFF
TRBV7-2,TRBJ1-6,.,once,TGTGCCAGCAGCTTAAGGCAGGGGCCTAATTCACCCCTCCACTTT,CASSLRQGPNSPLHF
TRBV4-2,TRBJ2-3,TRBD2,.,TGTGCCAGCAGCCAAGACGGGGGGGCAGATACGCAGTATTTT,CASSQDGGADTQYF
TRBV3-1/TRBV3-2,TRBJ1-5,.,.,TGTGCCAGCAGCCAAACGACTACAGGGAAAGTGGAGCCCCAGCATTTT,CASSQTTTGKVEPQHF
TRBV28,TRBJ2-1,TRBD2,.,TGTGCCAGCAGTTTGGGGGGGGGATTCTACAATGAGCAGTTCTTC,CASSLGGGFYNEQFF
TRBV7-8,TRBJ2-7,TRBD2,.,TGTGCCAGCAGCTTACCCTGGGAGGGCAACGAGCAGTACTTC,CASSLPWEGNEQYF
TRBV28,TRBJ1-2,.,.,TGTGCCAGCTCGACACGCTCTATCTATGGCTACACCTTC,CASSTRSIYGYTF
TRBV6-2/TRBV6-3,TRBJ2-1,.,.,TGTGCCAGCAGCGACCAGGGATTGGGGTACAATGAGCAGTTCTTC,CASSDQGLGYNEQFF
TRBV29-1,TRBJ1-4,.,once,TGCAGCGTTGCGATCCAGGGTTCGGGTGAAAAACTGTTTTTT,CSVAIQGSGEKLFF
TRBV5-1,TRBJ1-1,.,.,TGCGCCAGCAGCGCCCCCGGCGGAAACACTGAAGCTTTCTTT,CASSAPGGNTEAFF
TRBV4-3,TRBJ2-7,TRBD2,.,TGCGCCAGCAGCCAAGAACAGACTAGCGCCTACGAGCAGTACTTC,CASSQEQTSAYEQYF